One sample yielded the 4 T cell receptor beta chains listed below, sequenced in a study of post-analysis software for immune sequencing data. Study conclusions and caveats: In patients, TRBV5-6, TRBV5-1 and TRBV20-1 belonged to several TRBV segments found more frequently than in controls.

Unique-molecular-identifier-tagged TCR beta cDNA libraries were used. TCRdb re-analysed the PCR reads in MiXCR, keeping a single row per CDR3 protein. The data hold roughly 570,000 distinct CDR3 sequences, with around 34% observed a single time. These receptors have no identified antigens. The sample taken for sequencing was blood. The receptors stem from a girl younger than 18 with multiple sclerosis.

The rearrangement links TRBV3-1 to TRBJ1-6; tentative D call: TRBD1 (6 bases). The V end was cut by 1 base, the J end by 8 bases, with 18 bases between. Per germline, CDR1 LGHDT and CDR2 YNNKEL (reference sequence). This CDR3 spans 17 amino acids. The CDR3 DNA is TGTGCCAGCAGCCAAGTCCGGGTCGGGGGCGTCGATTCACCCCTCCACTTT. Its protein is CASSQVRVGGVDSPLHF.

This chain links TRBV6-5 with TRBJ1-3; 7 bases align to TRBD1. There are 14 residues in the CDR3. Germline V CDR1 and CDR2: MNHEY, SVGAGI. V gave up 6 bases and J gave up 9 bases; unmatched junction bases: 11. The CDR3 is CASSQSGTVLTIYF. The DNA for the CDR3 is TGTGCCAGCAGCCAATCTGGGACAGTTCTCACCATATATTTT.

For this clonotype: With a much larger clone just one base away, this may be a read error. The CDR3 end shows no conserved phenylalanine or tryptophan, and so a read error is likely. The chain carries TRBV29-1 and TRBJ2-5, with D possibly TRBD2 on 6 matching bases. Trimming shortened V by 3 bases and J by 5 bases, and 16 bases separated the two germline ends. The CDR3 is made up of 14 amino acids. Germline CDR1 and CDR2: SQVTM and ANQGSEA. In DNA, the CDR3 is TGCAGCGTTGACTCAATGGACCGGGAGGAGACCCAGTACTGC. Protein product: CSVDSMDREETQYC.

This clonotype has only a few counts. V is TRBV20-1 and J is TRBJ1-2; D not certain. The V end was cut by 0 bases, the J end by 6 bases, with 11 bases between. The V gene's germline CDR1 is DFQATT and CDR2 SNEGSKA (reference sequence). The CDR3 runs 13 residues. This chain's CDR3 is CSAREWEQNGYTF. CDR3 bases: TGCAGTGCTAGAGAGTGGGAGCAGAATGGCTACACCTTC.